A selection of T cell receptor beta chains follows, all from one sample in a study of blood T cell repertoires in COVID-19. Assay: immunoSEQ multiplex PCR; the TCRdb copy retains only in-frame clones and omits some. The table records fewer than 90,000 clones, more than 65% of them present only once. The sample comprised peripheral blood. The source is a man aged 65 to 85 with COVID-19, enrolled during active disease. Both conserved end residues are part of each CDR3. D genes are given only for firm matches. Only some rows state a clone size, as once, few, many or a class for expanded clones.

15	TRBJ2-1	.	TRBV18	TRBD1	CASSPPGRGLYEQFF	TGTGCCAGCTCACCACCGGGCAGGGGGCTATATGAGCAGTTCTTC
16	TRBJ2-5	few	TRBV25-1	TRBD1	CASSEYDRGGQETQYF	TGTGCCAGCAGTGAATATGACAGGGGAGGCCAAGAGACCCAGTACTTC
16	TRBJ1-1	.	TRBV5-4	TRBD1	CASSLESQGATTEAFF	TGTGCCAGCAGCTTGGAATCCCAGGGGGCGACCACTGAAGCTTTCTTT
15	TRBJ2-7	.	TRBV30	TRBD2	CAWSRSGASSYEQYF	TGTGCCTGGAGTCGGAGCGGGGCGAGCTCCTACGAGCAGTACTTC
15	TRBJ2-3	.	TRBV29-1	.	CSVVKELQLGDTQYF	TGCAGCGTTGTGAAGGAGTTGCAGCTTGGGGATACGCAGTATTTT
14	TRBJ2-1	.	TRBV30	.	CAWSATTPRGEQFF	TGTGCCTGGAGTGCAACTACCCCAAGGGGCGAGCAGTTCTTC
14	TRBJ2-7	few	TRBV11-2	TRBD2	CASSVSAGAYEQYF	TGTGCCAGCAGCGTATCAGCGGGAGCATACGAGCAGTACTTC
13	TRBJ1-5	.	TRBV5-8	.	CASSPLRAGPQHF	TGTGCCAGCAGCCCTCTTCGGGCGGGGCCCCAGCATTTT
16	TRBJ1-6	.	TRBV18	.	CASSPRARGANSPLHF	TGTGCCAGCTCACCACGGGCCAGGGGCGCAAATTCACCCCTCCACTTT
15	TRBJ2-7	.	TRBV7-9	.	CASSLVLGTAYEQYF	TGTGCCAGCAGCTTAGTTCTAGGGACTGCCTACGAGCAGTACTTC
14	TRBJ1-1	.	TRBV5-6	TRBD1	CASSLRGRITEAFF	TGTGCCAGCAGCCTCAGGGGGAGAATCACTGAAGCTTTCTTT
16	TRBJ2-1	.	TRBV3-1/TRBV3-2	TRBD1	CASSHHPRTGGGEQFF	TGTGCCAGCAGCCACCACCCAAGGACAGGGGGTGGGGAGCAGTTCTTC
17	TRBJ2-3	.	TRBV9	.	CASSAAGVMGLEDTQYF	TGTGCCAGCAGCGCCGCAGGGGTAATGGGGCTTGAAGATACGCAGTATTTT
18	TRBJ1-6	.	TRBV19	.	CASSILNLPGYRNSPLHF	TGTGCCAGTAGTATCCTCAACCTCCCGGGATATCGAAATTCACCCCTCCACTTT
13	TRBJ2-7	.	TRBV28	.	CASRTGGRYEQYF	TGTGCCAGCAGAACCGGTGGGAGGTACGAGCAGTACTTC
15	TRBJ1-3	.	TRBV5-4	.	CASSPTGGTGNTIYF	TGTGCCAGCAGCCCAACGGGGGGAACTGGAAACACCATATATTTT
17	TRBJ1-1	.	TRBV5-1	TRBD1	CASSKIPGQIMNTEAFF	TGCGCCAGCAGCAAAATCCCGGGACAGATCATGAACACTGAAGCTTTCTTT
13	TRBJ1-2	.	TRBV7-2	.	CASSFSRNYGYTF	TGTGCCAGCAGCTTCTCCCGGAACTATGGCTACACCTTC
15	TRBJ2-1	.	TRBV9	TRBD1	CASSVDGTGWNEQFF	TGTGCCAGCAGCGTAGATGGGACAGGGTGGAATGAGCAGTTCTTC
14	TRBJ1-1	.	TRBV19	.	CASSSGTVNTEAFF	TGTGCCAGTAGCAGCGGGACGGTGAACACTGAAGCTTTCTTT
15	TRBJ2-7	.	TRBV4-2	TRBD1	CASSQANRGSYEQYF	TGTGCCAGCAGCCAAGCGAACAGGGGTAGCTACGAGCAGTACTTC
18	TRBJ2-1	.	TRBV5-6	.	CASSSLSYAGKFYNEQFF	TGTGCCAGCAGCTCCCTCTCATACGCGGGGAAATTCTACAATGAGCAGTTCTTC
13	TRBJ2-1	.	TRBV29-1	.	CSVSRVLYNEQFF	TGCAGCGTCTCCAGGGTTCTCTACAATGAGCAGTTCTTC
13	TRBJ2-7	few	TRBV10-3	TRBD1	CAIGQGSSYEQYF	TGTGCCATCGGACAGGGGTCTTCCTACGAGCAGTACTTC
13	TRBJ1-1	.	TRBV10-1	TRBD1	CATRDSLNTEAFF	TGCGCCACACGGGACAGTTTGAACACTGAAGCTTTCTTT
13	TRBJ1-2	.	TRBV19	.	CASSIKENYGYTF	TGTGCCAGTAGTATTAAGGAGAACTATGGCTACACCTTC
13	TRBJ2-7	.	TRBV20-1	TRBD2	CSASLAGAYEQYF	TGCAGTGCTAGTCTAGCGGGTGCCTACGAGCAGTACTTC
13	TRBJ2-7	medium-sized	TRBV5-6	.	CASSFTGAHEQYF	TGTGCCAGCAGCTTTACGGGTGCCCACGAGCAGTACTTC
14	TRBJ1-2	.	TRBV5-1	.	CASSTEDSYYGYTF	TGCGCCAGCAGCACGGAAGACAGTTACTATGGCTACACCTTC
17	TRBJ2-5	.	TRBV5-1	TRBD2	CASSQFGLVRQQETQYF	TGCGCCAGCAGCCAATTCGGACTAGTAAGACAACAAGAGACCCAGTACTTC
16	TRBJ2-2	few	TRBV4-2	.	CASSQPSGGNTGELFF	TGTGCCAGCAGCCAACCAAGCGGAGGGAACACCGGGGAGCTGTTTTTT
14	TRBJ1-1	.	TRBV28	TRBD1	CASSGLTGSTEAFF	TGTGCCAGCAGTGGGTTGACAGGGAGCACTGAAGCTTTCTTT
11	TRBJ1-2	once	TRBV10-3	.	CAAREYYGYTF	TGTGCCGCCCGGGAGTACTATGGCTACACCTTC
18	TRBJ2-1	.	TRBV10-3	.	CATAAGQGKKFTYNEQFF	TGTGCCACCGCGGCGGGGCAAGGGAAAAAGTTTACCTACAATGAGCAGTTCTTC
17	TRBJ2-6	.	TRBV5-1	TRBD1	CASSYNSRGRGANVLTF	TGCGCCAGCAGCTACAATTCCAGGGGGCGCGGGGCCAACGTCCTGACTTTC
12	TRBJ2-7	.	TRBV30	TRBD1	CAWSADRYEQYF	TGTGCCTGGAGTGCGGACAGGTACGAGCAGTACTTC
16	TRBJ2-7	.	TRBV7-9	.	CASSLARGQISYEQYF	TGTGCCAGCAGCTTAGCCAGAGGACAGATCTCCTACGAGCAGTACTTC
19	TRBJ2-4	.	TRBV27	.	CASSPRGNGESLAKNIQYF	TGTGCCAGCAGTCCCCGGGGAAACGGCGAATCCTTAGCCAAAAACATTCAGTACTTC
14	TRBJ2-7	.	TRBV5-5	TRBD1	CASSLQGSSYEQYF	TGTGCCAGCAGCTTACAGGGGTCTTCCTACGAGCAGTACTTC
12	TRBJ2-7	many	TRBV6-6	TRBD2	CASMGGLGEQYF	TGTGCCAGCATGGGGGGGTTAGGCGAGCAGTACTTC
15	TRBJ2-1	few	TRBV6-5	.	CASSLKRADYNEQFF	TGTGCCAGCAGTCTTAAGCGGGCCGACTACAATGAGCAGTTCTTC
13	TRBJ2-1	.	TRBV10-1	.	CASSALADNEQFF	TGCGCCAGCAGTGCCCTAGCAGACAATGAGCAGTTCTTC
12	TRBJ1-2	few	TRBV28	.	CASSLRIYGYTF	TGTGCCAGCAGTCTCAGGATTTATGGCTACACCTTC
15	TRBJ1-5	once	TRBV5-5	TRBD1	CASSRGQVSNQPQHF	TGTGCCAGCAGCCGGGGACAGGTTAGCAATCAGCCCCAGCATTTT
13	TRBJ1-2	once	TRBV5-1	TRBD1	CASSRDRVYGYTF	TGCGCCAGCAGCAGGGACAGGGTCTATGGCTACACCTTC
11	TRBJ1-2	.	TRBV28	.	CASSQGLRYTF	TGTGCCAGCAGTCAGGGGCTTCGCTACACCTTC
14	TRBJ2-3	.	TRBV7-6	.	CASSPGGETDTQYF	TGTGCCAGCAGCCCCGGAGGAGAAACAGATACGCAGTATTTT
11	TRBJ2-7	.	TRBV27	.	CASSRGYEQYF	TGTGCCAGCAGTAGAGGTTACGAGCAGTACTTC
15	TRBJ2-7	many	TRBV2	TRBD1	CASSEAGQITYEQYF	TGTGCCAGCAGTGAAGCGGGACAGATTACCTACGAGCAGTACTTC
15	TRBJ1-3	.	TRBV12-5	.	CASGLAYIEGNTIYF	TGTGCTAGTGGTTTGGCCTATATAGAGGGAAACACCATATATTTT
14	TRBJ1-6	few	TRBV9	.	CASSVRERGSPLHF	TGTGCCAGCAGCGTAAGAGAAAGGGGGTCACCCCTCCACTTT
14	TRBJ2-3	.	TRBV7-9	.	CASSLSSPPDTQYF	TGTGCCAGCAGCTTATCGTCCCCCCCAGATACGCAGTATTTT
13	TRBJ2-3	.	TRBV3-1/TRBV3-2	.	CASGALSTDTQYF	TGTGCCAGCGGGGCTCTAAGCACAGATACGCAGTATTTT
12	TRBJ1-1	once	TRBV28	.	CASSGRYVEAFF	TGTGCCAGCAGTGGCAGGTACGTTGAAGCTTTCTTT
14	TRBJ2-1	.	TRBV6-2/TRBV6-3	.	CASSRGSGYNEQFF	TGTGCCAGCAGTAGAGGTAGCGGCTACAATGAGCAGTTCTTC
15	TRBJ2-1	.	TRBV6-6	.	CASSYPGTSNNEQFF	TGTGCCAGCAGTTACCCCGGGACTTCGAACAATGAGCAGTTCTTC
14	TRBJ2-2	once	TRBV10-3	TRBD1	CAIREQGASGELFF	TGTGCCATCAGGGAACAGGGGGCATCCGGGGAGCTGTTTTTT
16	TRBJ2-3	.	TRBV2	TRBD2	CASSASGGPARDTQYF	TGTGCCAGCAGTGCTAGCGGGGGGCCTGCACGGGATACGCAGTATTTT
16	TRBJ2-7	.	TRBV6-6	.	CASRRSSGKLTDEQYF	TGTGCCAGCAGGAGATCCTCAGGGAAGTTAACAGACGAGCAGTACTTC
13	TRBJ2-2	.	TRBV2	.	CAGSSGATGELFF	TGTGCCGGGTCATCGGGAGCCACCGGGGAGCTGTTTTTT